Shown below are 30 T cell receptor beta chains from a single sample sequenced in a study of control samples from healthy donors and cancer patients. Data came from immunoSEQ multiplex PCR; TCRdb stores just in-frame clones and leaves some out. Of 100,000 to 150,000 clones in the sample, 80% to 95% are singletons; the top ten hold 2% to 3%. The sample was blood. These receptors were obtained from a man aged 40-49 years in good health.

This rearrangement joins TRBV5-6 to TRBJ1-6; D gene unclear. CDR1 is SGHDT and CDR2 is YYEEEE in the germline V gene. V lost 1 base and J 3 bases, leaving 11 bases between the germline ends. The CDR3 extends over 16 amino acids. The CDR3 sequence: CASSLSGTNYNSPLHF. Written as DNA, the CDR3 is TGTGCCAGCAGCTTGAGCGGCACGAACTATAATTCACCCCTCCACTTT.

The chain employs TRBV7-9 and TRBJ1-3; D is unclear. Trimming removed 5 bases from V and 2 bases from J, with 16 bases in between. The CDR3 runs 16 residues. Germline V gene sequence: CDR1 SEHNR, CDR2 FQNEAQ (reference sequence). CDR3 in amino acids: CASSHPALAPGNTIYF. The CDR3 nucleotides read TGTGCCAGCAGCCACCCCGCCCTGGCACCTGGAAACACCATATATTTT.

The rearrangement joins TRBV6-6 to TRBJ2-7, with D maybe TRBD1 (5 bases). Germline values: CDR1 MNHNY, CDR2 SVGAGI (reference sequence). The CDR3 is 14 amino acids. Trimming pared 0 bases from V and 5 bases from J, leaving 11 bases between. CDR3 sequence (DNA): TGTGCCAGCAGTTACTCAAAGGGGTCAAACGAGCAGTACTTC. This translates into CASSYSKGSNEQYF.

The chain combines TRBV10-1 with TRBJ2-5; weak D call: TRBD1 (6 bases). The germline V gene encodes CDR1 WNHNN and CDR2 SYGVQD (reference sequence). V was cut by 4 bases and J by 5 bases, with 32 bases left in between. The CDR3 spans 20 residues. The CDR3 loop is CASSVYGKRSFRGHAETQYF. CDR3 in DNA: TGCGCCAGCAGTGTATATGGAAAGCGGAGCTTCAGGGGCCACGCGGAGACCCAGTACTTC.

This chain connects TRBV12-3 or TRBV12-4 to TRBJ1-1; D perhaps matches TRBD1 (5 bases). The CDR3 has 13 residues. V was clipped by 6 bases and J by 1 base, with 9 bases between them. This chain's CDR3 is CASSSRGNTEAFF. The CDR3, as DNA: TGTGCCAGCAGCTCAAGGGGGAACACTGAAGCTTTCTTT.

The genes are TRBV28 and TRBJ2-3; no reliable D call. The CDR3 covers 17 residues. Germline assignment: CDR1 MDHEN and CDR2 SYDVKM. V gave up 1 base and J gave up 4 bases, with 18 bases separating them. CDR3 nucleotides: TGTGCCAGCAGTTTATTCGGTCGGAATAAACGGGCAGATACGCAGTATTTT. Translation gives CASSLFGRNKRADTQYF.

This rearrangement joins TRBV9 to TRBJ1-2; D not resolved. V lost 6 bases and J lost 1, with 19 bases in between. This CDR3 has 16 residues. Looked up from germline, CDR1 is SGDLS and CDR2 is YYNGEE. In nucleotides, the CDR3 is TGTGCCAGCACCGTCGGCTTTGGTGGGAATAACTATGGCTACACCTTC. Its translation: CASTVGFGGNNYGYTF.

The chain joins TRBV3-1 (or the pseudogene TRBV3-2) to TRBJ1-5; D might be TRBD1 (6 bases). CDR1 is LGHDT, CDR2 YNNKEL, per germline (reference sequence). The CDR3 is 15 residues long. Trimming cost V 0 bases and J 2 bases, with 8 bases left between them. CDR3: CASSQDRGGNQPQHF. CDR3 nucleotides: TGTGCCAGCAGCCAAGACAGGGGTGGCAATCAGCCCCAGCATTTT.

The chain employs TRBV10-1 and TRBJ2-2, with a tentative D call TRBD1 (6 bases). CDR3 size: 16 residues. Germline CDR1 is WNHNN and CDR2 is SYGVQD (reference sequence). With 6 bases removed from V and 6 bases from J, the gap between germline ends came to 20 bases. The chain's CDR3 is CASSAHPGTSAGELFF. DNA of the CDR3: TGCGCCAGCAGCGCCCACCCCGGGACAAGTGCCGGGGAGCTGTTTTTT.

J is TRBJ1-5 and V is TRBV2; TRBD1 matches at 10 bases. This CDR3 is 15 amino acids long. Germline V gives CDR1 SNHLY, CDR2 FYNNEI. Losses at the gene ends were 7 bases for V and 6 bases for J; bases not matched to a gene: 9. For the CDR3, the DNA is TGTGCCAGCACATCGACAGGGGGCACGGGTCAGCCCCAGCATTTT. As protein: CASTSTGGTGQPQHF.

The chain is built from TRBV7-2 and TRBJ1-1; D perhaps matches TRBD1 (5 bases). This CDR3 region has 16 residues. Germline loops: CDR1 SGHTA, CDR2 FQGNSA. Trimming pared 5 bases from V and 2 bases from J, leaving 18 bases between. In DNA, the CDR3 is TGTGCCAGCAGCCCCCAGACGGGCGGGGGAAACACTGAAGCTTTCTTT. Translating it yields CASSPQTGGGNTEAFF.

This chain connects TRBV18 to TRBJ2-3, with a tentative D call TRBD1 (5 bases). Trimming removed 2 bases at V and 6 bases at J, with 18 bases between. The CDR3 has 16 residues. Germline V gene sequence: CDR1 KGHSH, CDR2 LQKENI. The CDR3 is CASSPRMQGGVDTQYF. The CDR3 DNA reads as TGTGCCAGCTCACCAAGGATGCAGGGTGGAGTCGATACGCAGTATTTT. The full variable domain, completed using reference TRBV18 and TRBJ2-3, is NAGVMQNPRHLVRRRGQEARLRCSPMKGHSHVYWYRQLPEEGLKFMVYLQKENIIDESGMPKERFSAEFPKEGPSILRIQQVVRGDSAAYFCASSPRMQGGVDTQYFGPGTRLTVL.

The chain has TRBV5-4 and TRBJ1-1, with 7 nucleotides matching TRBD1. The V gene's germline CDR1 is SGHNT and CDR2 YYREEE (reference sequence). The CDR3 has 13 residues. V gave up 4 bases and J gave up 3 bases; unmatched junction bases: 3. The CDR3 sequence is CASSMTGYTEAFF. The CDR3 nucleotides read TGTGCCAGCAGCATGACAGGGTACACTGAAGCTTTCTTT.

The CDR3 nucleotides read TGTGCCAGCAGCCACGCCATAGGGTACGGTGGATCCTACAATGAGCAGTTCTTC. This gives the protein CASSHAIGYGGSYNEQFF. V and J are TRBV27 and TRBJ2-1, with D hard to call. This CDR3 has 18 residues. With 6 bases removed from V and 1 base from J, the gap between germline ends came to 22 bases. The germline gives CDR1 MNHEY, CDR2 SMNVEV (reference sequence).

This rearrangement joins TRBV5-1 to TRBJ2-7; no clear D. CDR3 length: 11 amino acids. Germline CDR1 and CDR2: SGHRS and YFSETQ. V was shortened by 0 bases and J by 2 bases, with 0 bases between the two germline ends. Here the CDR3 reads CASSLAYEQYF. CDR3 in DNA: TGCGCCAGCAGCTTGGCCTACGAGCAGTACTTC.

This clone was seen a handful of times. The genes are TRBV28 and TRBJ2-1, with D tentatively TRBD1 or TRBD2 (5 bases each). Trimming left V 8 bases short and J 16 bases short, with 21 bases between. CDR3 length equals 12 residues. CDR1 and CDR2 (germline): MDHEN, SYDVKM. The CDR3 region has the DNA TGTGCCAGCCATAACCCCCGGGACCGGTCATTCTTC. It encodes CASHNPRDRSFF.

The gene calls are TRBV24-1 and TRBJ2-3, with D possibly matching TRBD1 (6 bases). Germline V gene sequence: CDR1 KGHDR, CDR2 SFDVKD. The CDR3 is 16 residues long. V lost 3 bases and J 2 bases, leaving 14 bases between the germline ends. CDR3 nucleotide sequence: TGTGCCACCAGTGATCCCGGACAGACACCCACAGATACGCAGTATTTT. Its translation: CATSDPGQTPTDTQYF.

The V gene is TRBV7-9, the J gene TRBJ1-4; 9 nucleotides line up with TRBD1. J was trimmed by 2 bases and V by 6 bases; bases with no gene match: 7. Germline V gives CDR1 SEHNR, CDR2 FQNEAQ (reference sequence). The CDR3 totals 16 residues. The CDR3 protein is CASRLTGGATNEKLFF. As DNA, the CDR3 is TGTGCCAGCAGGCTCACAGGGGGCGCGACTAATGAAAAACTGTTTTTT.

This chain links TRBV21-1 with TRBJ1-3. TRBV21-1 is recorded as a pseudogene. CDR3 length equals 15 residues. The CDR3 loop is CASSKAGTSGNTIYF. DNA for the CDR3: TGTGCCAGCAGCAAAGCAGGTACCTCTGGAAACACCATATATTTT.

The chain couples TRBV30 to TRBJ2-7; 9 bases map to TRBD1. The ends lost 2 bases at V and 8 bases at J; junction bases unmatched: 7. The germline V gene encodes CDR1 GTSNPN and CDR2 SVGIG (reference sequence). This CDR3 contains 13 residues. CDR3: CAWSSGQGTQQYF. The CDR3 DNA sequence: TGTGCCTGGAGTAGTGGACAGGGGACGCAGCAGTACTTC.

Of note for this clone: Other DNA sequences within the sample encode an identical CDR3. The chain recombines TRBV5-1 with TRBJ2-1; D might be TRBD2 (6 bases). The CDR3 sequence is 13 residues long. Germline loops: CDR1 SGHRS, CDR2 YFSETQ. V gave up 0 bases and J gave up 5 bases, with 6 bases separating them. This CDR3 is CASSLGLDNEQFF. Written as DNA, the CDR3 is TGCGCCAGCAGCTTGGGACTAGACAATGAGCAGTTCTTC.

V and J are TRBV18 and TRBJ1-3; D may be TRBD1 (5 bases). Trimming stripped 2 bases from V and 1 base from J, with 6 bases between. CDR3 size: 14 residues. The V gene's germline CDR1 is KGHSH and CDR2 LQKENI. The CDR3 protein is CASSPEGSGNTIYF. The DNA of the CDR3 is TGTGCCAGCTCACCAGAGGGGTCTGGAAACACCATATATTTT.

The rearrangement uses TRBV30 and TRBJ2-7; TRBD1 matches 7 bases. Germline trimming cut 0 bases from V and 2 bases from J; bases unmatched to any gene: 1. From germline, CDR1 is GTSNPN and CDR2 SVGIG (reference sequence). The CDR3 is made up of 13 amino acids. This CDR3 is CAWSVGGTYEQYF. CDR3 coding DNA: TGTGCCTGGAGTGTAGGGGGCACCTACGAGCAGTACTTC. Full variable domain (outside the CDR3, taken from reference TRBV30 and TRBJ2-7): SQTIHQWPATLVQPVGSPLSLECTVEGTSNPNLYWYRQAAGRGLQLLFYSVGIGQISSEVPQNLSASRPQDRQFILSSKKLLLSDSGFYLCAWSVGGTYEQYFGPGTRLTVT.

The chain joins TRBV24-1 to TRBJ1-4, with TRBD1 as a possible D gene (6 bases). Per the germline V gene, CDR1 is KGHDR and CDR2 is SFDVKD. Trimming left V 6 bases short and J 3 bases short, with 13 bases between. CDR3 size: 15 residues. CDR3 loop: CATSSTQGSNEKLFF. The CDR3 DNA reads TGTGCCACCAGTTCTACACAGGGTTCTAATGAAAAACTGTTTTTT.

This rearrangement joins TRBV19 to TRBJ2-5; 7 positions match TRBD1. V was pared by 6 bases and J by 8 bases, with 6 bases of the junction left unmatched. The CDR3 spans 12 residues. CDR1 is LNHDA and CDR2 is SQIVND in the germline V gene (reference sequence). The CDR3 is CASSSGTDTQYF. The CDR3 DNA sequence: TGTGCCAGTAGCTCCGGGACAGACACCCAGTACTTC.

This clone was detected only once. The chain carries TRBV7-9 and TRBJ2-5; 10 nucleotides line up with TRBD2. This CDR3 spans 16 amino acids. Per the germline V gene, CDR1 is SEHNR and CDR2 is FQNEAQ (reference sequence). The V gene end was trimmed by 3 bases and the J gene end by 4 bases; junction bases not matched to a gene: 8. For the CDR3, the DNA is TGTGCCAGCAGCTTTTCCCCTATAGCGGGGGGAGAGACCCAGTACTTC. It specifies CASSFSPIAGGETQYF.

This clone was counted a single time. This sequence joins TRBV3-1 (or the pseudogene TRBV3-2) and TRBJ2-1; 9 bases match TRBD2. This CDR3 region has 15 residues. Looked up from germline, CDR1 is LGHDT and CDR2 is YNNKEL (reference sequence). Trimming took 1 base from V and 8 from J; bases not matched to a gene: 6. CDR3 in DNA: TGTGCCAGCAGCCAAGCTGCTAGCGGGGTACATGAGCAGTTCTTC. Its translation: CASSQAASGVHEQFF.

V and J are TRBV6-5 and TRBJ1-1; D ambiguous. Germline lookup yields CDR1 MNHEY and CDR2 SVGAGI. The CDR3 covers 15 residues. Trimming removed 7 bases at V and 4 bases at J, with 19 bases between. The CDR3 DNA reads TGTGCCAGCATGTTAATATTGGGTGCACCCACTGAAGCTTTCTTT. Translating gives CASMLILGAPTEAFF.

Regarding this clone: Distinct nucleotide sequences in the sample also encode this CDR3. The chain is built from TRBV9 and TRBJ2-3; D is ambiguous. Per the germline V gene, CDR1 is SGDLS and CDR2 is YYNGEE. This CDR3 region has 12 residues. The V end lost 0 bases, the J end lost 5 bases, and 4 bases lay between the germline ends. CDR3 sequence: CASSVVGDTQYF. The DNA of the CDR3 is TGTGCCAGCAGCGTAGTTGGAGATACGCAGTATTTT.

The V call is TRBV15, the J call TRBJ1-3, with D possibly TRBD1 on 5 matching bases. In germline, CDR1 is LNHNV, CDR2 YYDKDF (reference sequence). The CDR3 consists of 15 residues. V was pared by 4 bases and J by 4 bases, with 14 bases between. CDR3 DNA: TGTGCCACCAGCACAGACAGTGCTCTAGGAAACACCATATATTTT. It translates to CATSTDSALGNTIYF.